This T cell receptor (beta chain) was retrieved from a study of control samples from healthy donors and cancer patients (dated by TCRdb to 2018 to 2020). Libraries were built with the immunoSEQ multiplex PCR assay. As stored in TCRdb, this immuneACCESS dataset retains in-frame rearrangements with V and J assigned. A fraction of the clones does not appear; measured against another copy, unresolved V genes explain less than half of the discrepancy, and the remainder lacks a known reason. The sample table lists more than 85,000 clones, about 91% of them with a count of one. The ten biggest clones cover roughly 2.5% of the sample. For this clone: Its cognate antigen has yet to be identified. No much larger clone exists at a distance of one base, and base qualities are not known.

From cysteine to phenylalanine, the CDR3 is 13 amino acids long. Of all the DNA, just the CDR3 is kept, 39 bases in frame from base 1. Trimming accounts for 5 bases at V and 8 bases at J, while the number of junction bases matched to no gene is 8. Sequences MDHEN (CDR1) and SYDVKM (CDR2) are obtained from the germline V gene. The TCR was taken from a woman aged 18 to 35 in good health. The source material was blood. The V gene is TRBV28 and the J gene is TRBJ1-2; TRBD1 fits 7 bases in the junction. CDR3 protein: CASSKGGVEGYTF. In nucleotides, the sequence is TGTGCCAGCAGTAAAGGGGGCGTAGAGGGCTACACCTTC.